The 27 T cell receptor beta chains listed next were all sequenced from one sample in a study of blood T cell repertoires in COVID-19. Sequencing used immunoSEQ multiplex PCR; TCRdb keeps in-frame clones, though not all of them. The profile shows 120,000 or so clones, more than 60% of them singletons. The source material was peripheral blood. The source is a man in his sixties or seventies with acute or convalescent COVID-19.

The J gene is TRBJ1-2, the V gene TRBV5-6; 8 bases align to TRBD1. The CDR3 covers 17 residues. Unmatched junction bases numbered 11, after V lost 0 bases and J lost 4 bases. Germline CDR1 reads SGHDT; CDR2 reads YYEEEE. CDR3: CASSLVGISDRAYGYTF. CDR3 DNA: TGTGCCAGCAGCTTGGTGGGCATATCGGACAGGGCCTATGGCTACACCTTC. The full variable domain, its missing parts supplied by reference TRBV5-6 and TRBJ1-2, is DAGVTQSPTHLIKTRGQQVTLRCSPKSGHDTVSWYQQALGQGPQFIFQYYEEEERQRGNFPDRFSGHQFPNYSSELNVNALLLGDSALYLCASSLVGISDRAYGYTFGSGTRLTVV.

CDR3 bases: TGTGCCAGTGCCCGTGGGGCTAGCGGGGGACCCTCCTACGAGCAGTACTTC. It yields the protein CASARGASGGPSYEQYF. This chain links TRBV9 with TRBJ2-7; TRBD2 matches 10 bases. The junction had 14 bases not matched to a gene; V was cut back by 8 bases and J by 0 bases. Germline lookup yields CDR1 SGDLS and CDR2 YYNGEE. CDR3 length: 17 residues.

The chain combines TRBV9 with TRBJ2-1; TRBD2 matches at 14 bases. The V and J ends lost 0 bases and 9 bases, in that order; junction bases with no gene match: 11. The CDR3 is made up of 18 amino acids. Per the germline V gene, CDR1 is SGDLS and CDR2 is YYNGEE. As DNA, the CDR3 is TGTGCCAGCAGCGTAGCTACGACTAGCGGGGGGGCCTATGGTGAGCAGTTCTTC. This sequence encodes CASSVATTSGGAYGEQFF.

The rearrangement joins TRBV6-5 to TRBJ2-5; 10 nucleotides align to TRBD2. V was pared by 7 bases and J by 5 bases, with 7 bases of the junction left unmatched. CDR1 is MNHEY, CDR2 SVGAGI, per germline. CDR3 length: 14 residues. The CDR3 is CASKSGGARETQYF. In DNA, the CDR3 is TGTGCCAGCAAAAGCGGGGGGGCTAGGGAGACCCAGTACTTC.

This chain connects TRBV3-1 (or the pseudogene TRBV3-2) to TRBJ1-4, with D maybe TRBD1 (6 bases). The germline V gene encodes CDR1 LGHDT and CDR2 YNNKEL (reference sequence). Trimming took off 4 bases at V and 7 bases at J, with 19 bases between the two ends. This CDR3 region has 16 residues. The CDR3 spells CASSPRQDVGSEKLFF. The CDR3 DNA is TGTGCCAGCAGCCCAAGACAGGACGTAGGGAGTGAAAAACTGTTTTTT.

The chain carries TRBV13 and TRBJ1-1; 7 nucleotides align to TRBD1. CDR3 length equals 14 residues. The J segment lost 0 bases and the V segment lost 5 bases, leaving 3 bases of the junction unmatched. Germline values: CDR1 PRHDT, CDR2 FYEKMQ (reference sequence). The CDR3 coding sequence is TGTGCCAGCAGCGGACAGGCCATGAACACTGAAGCTTTCTTT. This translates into CASSGQAMNTEAFF.

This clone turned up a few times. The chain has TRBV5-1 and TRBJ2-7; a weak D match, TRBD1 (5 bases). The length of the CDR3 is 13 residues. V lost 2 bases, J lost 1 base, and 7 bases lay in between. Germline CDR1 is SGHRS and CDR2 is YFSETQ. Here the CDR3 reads CASSFRESYEQYF. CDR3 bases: TGCGCCAGCAGCTTCAGGGAATCCTACGAGCAGTACTTC. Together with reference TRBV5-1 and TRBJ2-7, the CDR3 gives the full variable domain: KAGVTQTPRYLIKTRGQQVTLSCSPISGHRSVSWYQQTPGQGLQFLFEYFSETQRNKGNFPGRFSGRQFSNSRSEMNVSTLELGDSALYLCASSFRESYEQYFGPGTRLTVT.

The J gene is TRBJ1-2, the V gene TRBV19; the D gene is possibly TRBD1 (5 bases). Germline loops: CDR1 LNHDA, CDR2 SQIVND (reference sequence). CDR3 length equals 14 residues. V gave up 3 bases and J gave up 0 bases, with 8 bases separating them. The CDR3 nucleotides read TGTGCCAGTAGTATCCAGGGTCCTAACTATGGCTACACCTTC. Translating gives CASSIQGPNYGYTF.

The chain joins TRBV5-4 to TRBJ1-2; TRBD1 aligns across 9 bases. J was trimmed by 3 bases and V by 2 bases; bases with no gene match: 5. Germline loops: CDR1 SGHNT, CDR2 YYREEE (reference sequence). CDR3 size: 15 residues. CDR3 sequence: CASSFRDREDYGYTF. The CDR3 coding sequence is TGTGCCAGCAGCTTCCGGGACAGGGAGGACTATGGCTACACCTTC.

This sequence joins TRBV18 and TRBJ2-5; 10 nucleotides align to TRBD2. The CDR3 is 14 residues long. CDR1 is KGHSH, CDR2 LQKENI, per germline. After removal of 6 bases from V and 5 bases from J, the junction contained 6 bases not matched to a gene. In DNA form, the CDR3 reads TGTGCCAGCTCGACAGCGGGGGGGCCGGAGACCCAGTACTTC. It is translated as CASSTAGGPETQYF.

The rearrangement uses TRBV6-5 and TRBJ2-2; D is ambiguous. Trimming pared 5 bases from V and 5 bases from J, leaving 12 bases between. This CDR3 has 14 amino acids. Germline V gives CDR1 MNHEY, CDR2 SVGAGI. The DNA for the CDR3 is TGTGCCAGCAGTAGTCCAAGAGTAACCGGGGAGCTGTTTTTT. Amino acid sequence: CASSSPRVTGELFF.

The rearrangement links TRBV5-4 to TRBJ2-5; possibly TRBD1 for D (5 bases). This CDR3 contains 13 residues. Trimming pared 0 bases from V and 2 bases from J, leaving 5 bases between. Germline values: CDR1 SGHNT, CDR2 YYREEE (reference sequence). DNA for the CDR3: TGTGCCAGCAGCTTGGAGGGGCAAGAGACCCAGTACTTC. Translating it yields CASSLEGQETQYF.

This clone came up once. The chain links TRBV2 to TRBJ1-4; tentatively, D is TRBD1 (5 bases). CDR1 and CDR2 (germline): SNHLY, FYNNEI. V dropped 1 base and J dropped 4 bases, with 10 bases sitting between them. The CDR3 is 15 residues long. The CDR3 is CASSEGGLRNEKLFF. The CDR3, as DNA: TGTGCCAGCAGTGAAGGGGGACTTCGTAATGAAAAACTGTTTTTT. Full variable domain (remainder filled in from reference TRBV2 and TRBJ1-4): EPEVTQTPSHQVTQMGQEVILRCVPISNHLYFYWYRQILGQKVEFLVSFYNNEISEKSEIFDDQFSVERPDGSNFTLKIRSTKLEDSAMYFCASSEGGLRNEKLFFGSGTQLSVL.

The CDR3: CSAERADTQYF. The CDR3 DNA reads as TGCAGTGCTGAAAGAGCGGATACGCAGTATTTT. V gene TRBV20-1 combines with J gene TRBJ2-3; unclear D gene. This CDR3 comprises 11 residues. The V gene lost 5 bases and the J gene lost 6 bases, with 9 bases spanning the gap. Germline CDR1 and CDR2: DFQATT and SNEGSKA (reference sequence).

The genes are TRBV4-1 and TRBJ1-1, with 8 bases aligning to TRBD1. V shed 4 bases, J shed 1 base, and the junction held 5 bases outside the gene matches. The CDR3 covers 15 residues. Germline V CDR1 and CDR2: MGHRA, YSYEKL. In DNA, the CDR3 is TGCGCCAGCAGCCCGAGGACAGGGCGGAACACTGAAGCTTTCTTT. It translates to CASSPRTGRNTEAFF.

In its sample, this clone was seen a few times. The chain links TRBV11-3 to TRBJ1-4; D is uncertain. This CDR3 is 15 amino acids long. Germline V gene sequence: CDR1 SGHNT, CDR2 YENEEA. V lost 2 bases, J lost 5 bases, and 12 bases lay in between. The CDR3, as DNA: TGTGCCAGCAGCTTATACGTCGGACTAAATGAAAAACTGTTTTTT. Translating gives CASSLYVGLNEKLFF.

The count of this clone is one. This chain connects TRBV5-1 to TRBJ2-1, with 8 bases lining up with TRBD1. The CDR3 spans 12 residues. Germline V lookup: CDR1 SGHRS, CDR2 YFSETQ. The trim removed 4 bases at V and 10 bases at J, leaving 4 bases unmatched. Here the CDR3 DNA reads TGCGCCAGCAGCGAGACAGGGGCCGAGCAGTTCTTC. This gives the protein CASSETGAEQFF.

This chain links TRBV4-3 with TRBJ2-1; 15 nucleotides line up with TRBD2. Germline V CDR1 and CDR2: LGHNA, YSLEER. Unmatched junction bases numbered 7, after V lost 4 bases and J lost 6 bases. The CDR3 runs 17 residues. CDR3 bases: TGCGCCAGCAGCCCCCGGACTAGCGGGGGGGCCTTCAATGAGCAGTTCTTC. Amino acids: CASSPRTSGGAFNEQFF.

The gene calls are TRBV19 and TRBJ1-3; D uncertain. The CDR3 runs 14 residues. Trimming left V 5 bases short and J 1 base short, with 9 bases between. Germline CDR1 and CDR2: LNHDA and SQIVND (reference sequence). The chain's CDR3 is CASSRRESGNTIYF. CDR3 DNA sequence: TGTGCCAGTAGTCGACGGGAGTCTGGAAACACCATATATTTT.

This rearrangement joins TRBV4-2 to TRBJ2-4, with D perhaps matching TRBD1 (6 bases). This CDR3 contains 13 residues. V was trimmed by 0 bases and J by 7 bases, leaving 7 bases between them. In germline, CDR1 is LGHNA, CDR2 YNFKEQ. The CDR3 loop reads CASSQDQGNIQYF. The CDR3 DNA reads TGTGCCAGCAGCCAAGATCAGGGGAACATTCAGTACTTC.

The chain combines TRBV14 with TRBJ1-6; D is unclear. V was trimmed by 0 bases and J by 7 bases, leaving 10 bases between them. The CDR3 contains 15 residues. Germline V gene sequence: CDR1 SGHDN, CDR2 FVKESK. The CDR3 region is CASSQDAGWNSPLHF. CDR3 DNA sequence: TGTGCCAGCAGCCAAGATGCGGGCTGGAATTCACCCCTCCACTTT.

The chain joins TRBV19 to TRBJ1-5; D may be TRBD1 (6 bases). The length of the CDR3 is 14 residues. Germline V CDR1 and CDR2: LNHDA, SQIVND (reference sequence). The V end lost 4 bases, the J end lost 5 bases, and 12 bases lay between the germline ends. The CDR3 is CASSKWDTDQPQHF. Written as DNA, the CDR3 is TGTGCCAGTAGTAAGTGGGACACAGATCAGCCCCAGCATTTT.

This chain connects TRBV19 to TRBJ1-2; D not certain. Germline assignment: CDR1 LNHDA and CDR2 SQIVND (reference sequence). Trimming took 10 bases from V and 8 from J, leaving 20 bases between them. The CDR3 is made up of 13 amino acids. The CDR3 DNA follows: TGTGCCACCAAAGGCCCCGTCTACGGGGGCTACACCTTC. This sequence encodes CATKGPVYGGYTF.

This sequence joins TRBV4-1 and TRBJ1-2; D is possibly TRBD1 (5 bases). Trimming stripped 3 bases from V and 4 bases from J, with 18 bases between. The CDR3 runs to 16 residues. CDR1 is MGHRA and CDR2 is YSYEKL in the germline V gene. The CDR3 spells CASSQPTAGRIYGYTF. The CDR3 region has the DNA TGCGCCAGCAGCCAGCCAACAGCGGGGCGGATCTATGGCTACACCTTC.

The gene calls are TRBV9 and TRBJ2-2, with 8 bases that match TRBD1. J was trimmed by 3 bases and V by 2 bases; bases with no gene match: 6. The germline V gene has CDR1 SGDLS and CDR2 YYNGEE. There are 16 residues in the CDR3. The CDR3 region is CASSVGNRGDTGELFF. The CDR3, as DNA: TGTGCCAGCAGCGTTGGAAACAGGGGGGACACCGGGGAGCTGTTTTTT.

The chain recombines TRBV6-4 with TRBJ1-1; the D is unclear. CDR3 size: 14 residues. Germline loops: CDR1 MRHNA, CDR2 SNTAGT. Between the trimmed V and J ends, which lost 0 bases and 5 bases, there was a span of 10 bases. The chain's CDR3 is CASSDSIKSTEAFF. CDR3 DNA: TGTGCCAGCAGTGACTCGATCAAGAGTACTGAAGCTTTCTTT.

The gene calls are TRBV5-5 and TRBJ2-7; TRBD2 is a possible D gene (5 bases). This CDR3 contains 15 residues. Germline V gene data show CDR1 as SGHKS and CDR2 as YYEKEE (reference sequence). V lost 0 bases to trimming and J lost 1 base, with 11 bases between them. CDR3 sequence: CASSLDPGSSYEQYF. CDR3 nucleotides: TGTGCCAGCAGCTTGGATCCGGGGTCATCCTACGAGCAGTACTTC. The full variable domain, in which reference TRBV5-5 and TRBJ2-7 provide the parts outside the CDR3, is DAGVTQSPTHLIKTRGQQVTLRCSPISGHKSVSWYQQVLGQGPQFIFQYYEKEERGRGNFPDRFSARQFPNYSSELNVNALLLGDSALYLCASSLDPGSSYEQYFGPGTRLTVT.